This T cell receptor beta chain emerged from a study of cytomegalovirus exposure and HLA in healthy donors. Study information: When 398 donors were genotyped, more than 70% of them were found to fall in the Caucasian-associated ancestry cluster. Overall study findings and caveats: In a later analysis, TCR association rates varied by HLA locus: DRB1 most, HLA-C fewest.

Primers included in the PCR were 60 Vbeta and 13 Jbeta primers. Data came from immunoSEQ multiplex PCR; TCRdb stores just in-frame clones and leaves some out. The sample has under 85,000 clones, less than 70% seen once. This clone was counted between two and nine times. Its specificity is unknown. Likely unrecorded immune exposures existed in these nominally healthy donors. Trimming cost V 4 bases and J 7 bases, with 13 bases left between them. CDR3 length: 14 residues. The germline gives CDR1 SNHLY, CDR2 FYNNEI. The sample consisted of PBMCs. This TCR was sampled from a woman aged 25 to 45 in good health and CMV-seronegative. The chain uses TRBV2 and TRBJ1-4; weak D call: TRBD1 (5 bases). The CDR3, as DNA: TGTGCCAGCAGTGTCCCCAGGGCGGTTGAAAAACTGTTTTTT. This translates into CASSVPRAVEKLFF.